Listed below are T cell receptor beta chains from one sample, sequenced in a study of blood T cell repertoires in COVID-19. The data were produced by immunoSEQ multiplex PCR, yet TCRdb's version contains in-frame clones alone and is incomplete. The sample has about 380,000 clones; around 85% are singletons. Sequencing was carried out using peripheral blood. Receptors originate from a woman aged 18-35 years with acute or convalescent COVID-19. CDR3s include the opening cysteine and the closing phenylalanine or tryptophan. D genes are given only for firm matches. Not every row has a clone size; where given, it reads once, few, many or a size class.

V: TRBV6-5; D: NA; J: TRBJ1-1; size: NA; DNA: TGTGCCAGCGTTAGGGGCAGGGCTGAAGCTTTCTTT; CDR3: CASVRGRAEAFF
V: TRBV6-5; D: NA; J: TRBJ2-2; size: NA; DNA: TGTGCCAGCAGTTTAAATCCCGGGGAGCTGTTTTTT; CDR3: CASSLNPGELFF
V: TRBV9; D: TRBD1; J: TRBJ2-5; size: NA; DNA: TGTGCCAGCAGCGTAGAGGGGGCCTCAGGAGAGACCCAGTACTTC; CDR3: CASSVEGASGETQYF
V: TRBV27; D: TRBD1; J: TRBJ1-2; size: few; DNA: TGTGCCAGCAGCCGCCCGGGACAGGCAGTCTCTGGCTACACCTTC; CDR3: CASSRPGQAVSGYTF
V: TRBV9; D: TRBD1; J: TRBJ1-4; size: NA; DNA: TGTGCCAGCAGCGCCGGGACAGGGGCAGGAAAACTGTTTTTT; CDR3: CASSAGTGAGKLFF
V: TRBV12-3/TRBV12-4; D: NA; J: TRBJ2-5; size: NA; DNA: TGTGCCAGCAGTTCGTTGCAAGAGACCCAGTACTTC; CDR3: CASSSLQETQYF
V: TRBV10-1; D: TRBD1; J: TRBJ1-1; size: NA; DNA: TGCGCCAGCAGTGATACGGGGACAGGTACTGACACTGAAGCTTTCTTT; CDR3: CASSDTGTGTDTEAFF
V: TRBV12-3/TRBV12-4; D: NA; J: TRBJ2-3; size: NA; DNA: TGTGCCAGCAGCAAAGACAGGATAGATACGCAGTATTTT; CDR3: CASSKDRIDTQYF
V: TRBV6-2/TRBV6-3; D: NA; J: TRBJ2-7; size: NA; DNA: TGTGCCAGCAGTTATACCGGACACTCGAGCTCCTACGAGCAGTACTTC; CDR3: CASSYTGHSSSYEQYF
V: TRBV7-8; D: NA; J: TRBJ1-6; size: NA; DNA: TGTGCCAGCAGCTTAACAATAGCCTGGGGGGGCTATAATTCACCCCTCCACTTT; CDR3: CASSLTIAWGGYNSPLHF
V: TRBV9; D: TRBD1; J: TRBJ1-2; size: few; DNA: TGTGCCAGCAGGAGCAGCACAGGGGGCTCGGGCGGCTACACCTTC; CDR3: CASRSSTGGSGGYTF
V: TRBV5-1; D: TRBD1; J: TRBJ1-5; size: NA; DNA: TGCGCCAGCAGCTTAGGGGGCGGGGAGAGTCAGCCCCAGCATTTT; CDR3: CASSLGGGESQPQHF
V: TRBV28; D: NA; J: TRBJ1-1; size: NA; DNA: TGTGCCAGCAGTTCCGACACAGAACCGGTCCATCTCACTGAAGCTTTCTTT; CDR3: CASSSDTEPVHLTEAFF
V: TRBV19; D: TRBD1; J: TRBJ1-2; size: few; DNA: TGTGCCACGGGGACAGTCTATGGCTACACCTTC; CDR3: CATGTVYGYTF
V: TRBV6-1; D: NA; J: TRBJ2-5; size: NA; DNA: TGTGCCAGCAGTGAGGTGGGCCGAGAGACCCAGTACTTC; CDR3: CASSEVGRETQYF
V: TRBV5-6; D: TRBD1; J: TRBJ1-1; size: NA; DNA: TGTGCCAGCAGCTCCACAGGGGACTTTGGTGAAGCTTTCTTT; CDR3: CASSSTGDFGEAFF